The 13 T cell receptor beta chains presented below share a single source sample, sequenced in a study of blood T cells in healthy people across ages. Combining a sample-barcoded 5' primer with a J-beta primer mix, a second PCR ran for roughly 6 to 11 cycles. One entry per CDR3 protein results from TCRdb running MiXCR on the 5' RACE reads. The sample has around 2 million distinct CDR3 sequences, roughly 43% seen once; the top ten hold more than 20%. Sequenced material: blood. Receptors were obtained from a human donor in good health.

This chain connects TRBV7-9 to TRBJ2-7; tentative D call: TRBD1 (6 bases). The CDR3 is 18 residues long. Trimming took off 5 bases at V and 3 bases at J, with 26 bases between the two ends. CDR1 is SEHNR and CDR2 is FQNEAQ in the germline V gene (reference sequence). The CDR3 reads CASSANRDARDNYYEQYF. CDR3 bases: TGTGCCAGCAGCGCAAACCGCGACGCCCGGGACAACTACTACGAGCAGTACTTC.

This clonotype occurred a few times. The rearrangement joins TRBV29-1 to TRBJ2-7; 7 bases align to TRBD1. The length of the CDR3 is 17 residues. CDR1 is SQVTM, CDR2 ANQGSEA, per germline. Germline trimming cut 5 bases from V and 4 bases from J; bases unmatched to any gene: 20. The CDR3 DNA follows: TGCAGCGTTCTCGCACAAAGACCAGGGGGTTCCGTTTACGAGCAGTACGTC. This codes for CSVLAQRPGGSVYEQYV.

This clonotype was detected ten times or more. The gene calls are TRBV11-1 and TRBJ2-7; the match to TRBD1 covers 7 bases. The length of the CDR3 is 15 residues. The J segment lost 5 bases and the V segment lost 5 bases, leaving 12 bases of the junction unmatched. Germline V gene sequence: CDR1 SGHAT, CDR2 FQDESV (reference sequence). In nucleotides, the CDR3 is TGTGCCAGCAGCCCCTGGGGACAGATCGAAAACGAGCAGTACTTC. This encodes CASSPWGQIENEQYF.

This clonotype turned up a few times. The chain recombines TRBV6-6 with TRBJ1-1; D is undetermined. Between the trimmed V and J ends, which lost 2 bases and 9 bases, there was a span of 10 bases. The CDR3 has 12 amino acids. Per the germline V gene, CDR1 is MNHNY and CDR2 is SVGAGI (reference sequence). The CDR3 region has the DNA TGTGCCAGCAGTTACGAGAGGGCCCAAGCTTTCTTT. Its translation is CASSYERAQAFF.

This clonotype was seen repeatedly, ten times or more. The rearrangement links TRBV27 to TRBJ2-7; 12 bases align to TRBD1. V lost 5 bases to trimming and J lost 1 base; unmatched junction nucleotides: 9. Germline V lookup: CDR1 MNHEY, CDR2 SMNVEV (reference sequence). The CDR3 is made up of 17 amino acids. DNA of the CDR3: TGTGCCAGCAGTGTACGGGACAGGGGGCTTGGTTCCTACGAGCAGTACTTC. Translated, it gives CASSVRDRGLGSYEQYF.

The V call is TRBV4-3, the J call TRBJ2-3; D not certain. Germline CDR1 LGHNA, CDR2 YSLEER. The CDR3 has 14 residues. Trimming pared 0 bases from V and 6 bases from J, leaving 10 bases between. CDR3 bases: TGCGCCAGCAGCCAAGACTCGCGACCCGATACGCAGTATTTT. It is translated as CASSQDSRPDTQYF.

The CDR3 DNA is TGTGCTAGTGGTTTGTCCCGGACAGCGCAAGAGACCCAGTACTTC. Protein: CASGLSRTAQETQYF. The V and J genes are TRBV12-5 and TRBJ2-5; weak D call: TRBD1 (6 bases). The CDR3 is made up of 15 amino acids. V was cut by 2 bases and J by 2 bases, with 12 bases left in between. Germline V gene sequence: CDR1 LGHNT, CDR2 FRNRAP.

This chain joins TRBV5-1 and TRBJ1-1; D may be TRBD1 (6 bases). CDR3 length equals 14 residues. V lost 5 bases, J lost 1 base, and 12 bases lay in between. The V gene's germline CDR1 is SGHRS and CDR2 YFSETQ. The CDR3 is CASSIGDTNTEAFF. The CDR3 DNA is TGCGCCAGCAGTATCGGGGACACGAACACTGAAGCTTTCTTT.

The chain joins TRBV7-2 to TRBJ2-7; 7 positions agree with TRBD1. The CDR3 spans 15 residues. The germline CDR1 and CDR2 sequences are SGHTA and FQGNSA. J gave up 3 bases and V 5 bases, and 10 bases lay outside the gene matches. The CDR3 reads CASSQIDRVIYEQYF. CDR3 DNA sequence: TGTGCCAGCAGCCAGATCGACAGGGTGATCTACGAGCAGTACTTC.

The table lists this clonotype with a few counts. The chain couples TRBV5-5 to TRBJ1-1, with TRBD1 identical over 8 bases. Per germline, CDR1 SGHKS and CDR2 YYEKEE (reference sequence). CDR3 length equals 14 residues. Unmatched junction bases numbered 6, after V lost 3 bases and J lost 5 bases. The CDR3 loop is CASSSPGGRTEAFF. In DNA form, the CDR3 reads TGTGCCAGCAGCTCCCCAGGGGGCCGAACTGAAGCTTTCTTT. Together with reference TRBV5-5 and TRBJ1-1, the CDR3 gives the full variable domain: DAGVTQSPTHLIKTRGQQVTLRCSPISGHKSVSWYQQVLGQGPQFIFQYYEKEERGRGNFPDRFSARQFPNYSSELNVNALLLGDSALYLCASSSPGGRTEAFFGQGTRLTVV.

The chain joins TRBV7-2 to TRBJ2-7; 7 bases are shared with TRBD1. This CDR3 has 16 residues. The germline gives CDR1 SGHTA, CDR2 FQGNSA. With V trimmed by 5 bases and J by 0 bases, 10 bases remained unmatched. CDR3 nucleotide sequence: TGTGCCAGCAGCGTCGACCCCGGGACAGTCTCCTACGAGCAGTACTTC. Protein: CASSVDPGTVSYEQYF.

This clonotype has more than one count but fewer than ten. The J gene is TRBJ1-2, the V gene TRBV28; 9 bases are a match to TRBD1. The germline gives CDR1 MDHEN, CDR2 SYDVKM. V lost 6 bases and J lost 0; bases outside the gene matches: 11. There are 17 residues in the CDR3. The CDR3 reads CASRGQGFVGANYGYTF. The CDR3 DNA reads as TGTGCCAGCAGGGGACAGGGTTTTGTCGGAGCTAACTATGGCTACACCTTC.

This clonotype was detected only a few times. J is TRBJ2-4 and V is TRBV18, with a possible D match to TRBD1 (6 bases). Judging by the DNA end, TRBJ2-7 fits better; the J call may be wrong. The CDR3 length is 13 residues. Germline-derived CDR1 and CDR2 are KGHSH and LQKENI. CDR3 loop: CASSRDTSFEQYF. CDR3 nucleotide sequence: TGTGCCAGCTCACGGGACACGAGCTTCGAGCAGTACTTC.